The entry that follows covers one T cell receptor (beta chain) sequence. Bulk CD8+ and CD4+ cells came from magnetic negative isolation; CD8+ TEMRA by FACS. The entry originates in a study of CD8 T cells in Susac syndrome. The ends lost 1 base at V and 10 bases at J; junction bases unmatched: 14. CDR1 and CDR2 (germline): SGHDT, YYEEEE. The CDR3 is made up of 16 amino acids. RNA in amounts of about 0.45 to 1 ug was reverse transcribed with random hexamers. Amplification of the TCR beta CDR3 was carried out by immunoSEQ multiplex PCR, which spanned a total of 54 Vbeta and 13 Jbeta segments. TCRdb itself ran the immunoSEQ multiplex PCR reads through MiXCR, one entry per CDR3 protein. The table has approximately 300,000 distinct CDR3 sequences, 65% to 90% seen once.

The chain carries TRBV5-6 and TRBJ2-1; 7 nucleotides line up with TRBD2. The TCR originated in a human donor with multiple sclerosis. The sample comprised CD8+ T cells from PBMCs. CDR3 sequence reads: CASSLIISGDLSEQFF. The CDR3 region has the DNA TGTGCCAGCAGCTTGATAATAAGCGGGGACTTGTCAGAGCAGTTCTTC.